The rows below give T cell receptor beta chains drawn from one sample of a study of cytomegalovirus exposure and HLA in healthy donors. Method: immunoSEQ multiplex PCR; TCRdb's copy keeps in-frame clones and lacks some. The sample has some 150,000 clones, 70% to 90% seen once. The specimen was PBMCs. All receptors derive from a woman between 25 and 40 years old in good health and CMV-seropositive. Each CDR3 is given with its conserved first and last residue. D genes are given only for firm matches. Only some rows state a clone size, as once, few, many or a class for expanded clones.

J gene: TRBJ1-1
clone size: NA
V gene: TRBV6-1
D gene: NA
CDR3 protein: CACRERTEAFF
CDR3 DNA: TGTGCCTGCAGGGAGCGGACTGAAGCTTTCTTT

J gene: TRBJ1-6
clone size: NA
V gene: TRBV4-1
D gene: TRBD1
CDR3 protein: CASSQIGQGSLQSSPLHF
CDR3 DNA: TGCGCCAGCAGCCAAATAGGACAGGGGAGCTTGCAAAGTTCACCCCTCCACTTT

J gene: TRBJ2-3
clone size: once
V gene: TRBV20-1
D gene: NA
CDR3 protein: CSATLTDTQYF
CDR3 DNA: TGCAGTGCTACATTGACAGATACGCAGTATTTT

J gene: TRBJ1-3
clone size: NA
V gene: TRBV7-8
D gene: NA
CDR3 protein: CASSPKSSGNTIYF
CDR3 DNA: TGTGCCAGCAGCCCAAAGAGCTCTGGAAACACCATATATTTT

J gene: TRBJ1-6
clone size: NA
V gene: TRBV28
D gene: TRBD1
CDR3 protein: CASYLGQGLNSPLHF
CDR3 DNA: TGTGCCAGCTATTTAGGACAGGGCCTCAATTCACCCCTCCACTTT

J gene: TRBJ2-7
clone size: NA
V gene: TRBV5-4
D gene: TRBD1
CDR3 protein: CASSLGPGTGIYEQYF
CDR3 DNA: TGTGCCAGCAGCCTTGGTCCCGGGACAGGGATCTACGAGCAGTACTTC

J gene: TRBJ2-3
clone size: NA
V gene: TRBV5-1
D gene: NA
CDR3 protein: CASSLGQGGDTQYF
CDR3 DNA: TGCGCCAGCAGCTTGGGACAGGGAGGCGATACGCAGTATTTT

J gene: TRBJ1-3
clone size: once
V gene: TRBV6-1
D gene: NA
CDR3 protein: CASSEAPSQLTGNTIYF
CDR3 DNA: TGTGCCAGCAGTGAAGCCCCTTCACAGCTAACTGGAAACACCATATATTTT

J gene: TRBJ1-2
clone size: NA
V gene: TRBV11-1
D gene: TRBD1
CDR3 protein: CASSLAGQGPAGYTF
CDR3 DNA: TGTGCCAGCAGCTTAGCGGGACAGGGGCCTGCAGGCTACACCTTC

J gene: TRBJ1-2
clone size: NA
V gene: TRBV5-4
D gene: NA
CDR3 protein: CASSLPGRNYGYTF
CDR3 DNA: TGTGCCAGCAGCTTGCCTGGGCGTAACTATGGCTACACCTTC

J gene: TRBJ2-6
clone size: NA
V gene: TRBV9
D gene: TRBD1
CDR3 protein: CASSPQQGWVNGANVLTF
CDR3 DNA: TGTGCCAGCAGCCCGCAACAGGGGTGGGTGAATGGGGCCAACGTCCTGACTTTC

J gene: TRBJ2-1
clone size: NA
V gene: TRBV6-1
D gene: TRBD2
CDR3 protein: CASSVGTSGGEQFF
CDR3 DNA: TGTGCCAGCAGTGTCGGGACTAGCGGCGGTGAGCAGTTCTTC

J gene: TRBJ2-7
clone size: NA
V gene: TRBV7-2
D gene: TRBD1
CDR3 protein: CASSFLGQGFYEQYF
CDR3 DNA: TGTGCCAGCAGCTTCTTGGGACAGGGCTTCTACGAGCAGTACTTC

J gene: TRBJ1-2
clone size: NA
V gene: TRBV2
D gene: NA
CDR3 protein: CASSVRRGYGYTF
CDR3 DNA: TGTGCCAGCAGTGTAAGGAGGGGCTATGGCTACACCTTC

J gene: TRBJ1-2
clone size: once
V gene: TRBV5-6
D gene: NA
CDR3 protein: CASSSLDGYYGYTF
CDR3 DNA: TGTGCCAGCAGCTCTCTAGACGGATACTATGGCTACACCTTC

J gene: TRBJ2-3
clone size: NA
V gene: TRBV4-2
D gene: NA
CDR3 protein: CASSQGGTSTDTQYF
CDR3 DNA: TGTGCCAGCAGCCAAGGGGGGACTAGCACAGATACGCAGTATTTT

J gene: TRBJ2-7
clone size: NA
V gene: TRBV5-6
D gene: NA
CDR3 protein: CASSGRGRNEQYF
CDR3 DNA: TGTGCCAGCAGCGGGCGGGGTCGGAACGAGCAGTACTTC

J gene: TRBJ1-2
clone size: once
V gene: TRBV9
D gene: TRBD1
CDR3 protein: CASSPDPGQSYGYTF
CDR3 DNA: TGTGCCAGCAGCCCCGATCCGGGACAGTCCTATGGCTACACCTTC

J gene: TRBJ2-7
clone size: NA
V gene: TRBV7-8
D gene: NA
CDR3 protein: CASKQGPAYEQYF
CDR3 DNA: TGTGCTAGCAAGCAGGGGCCGGCATACGAGCAGTACTTC

J gene: TRBJ1-1
clone size: NA
V gene: TRBV5-1
D gene: TRBD1
CDR3 protein: CASSFEDRVAFF
CDR3 DNA: TGCGCCAGCAGCTTTGAGGACAGGGTAGCTTTCTTT

J gene: TRBJ1-3
clone size: NA
V gene: TRBV5-1
D gene: NA
CDR3 protein: CASSLARAYTIYF
CDR3 DNA: TGCGCCAGCAGCTTGGCCAGGGCTTACACCATATATTTT

J gene: TRBJ1-6
clone size: once
V gene: TRBV7-9
D gene: NA
CDR3 protein: CASSPEGDSPLHF
CDR3 DNA: TGTGCCAGCAGCCCCGAGGGTGATTCACCCCTCCACTTT

J gene: TRBJ1-6
clone size: NA
V gene: TRBV15
D gene: TRBD1
CDR3 protein: CATSRDRGSYNSPLHF
CDR3 DNA: TGTGCCACCAGCCGGGACAGGGGGTCCTATAATTCACCCCTCCACTTT

J gene: TRBJ2-5
clone size: NA
V gene: TRBV7-2
D gene: TRBD2
CDR3 protein: CASSLVASGGVGQETQYF
CDR3 DNA: TGTGCCAGCAGCTTAGTGGCTAGCGGGGGGGTGGGGCAAGAGACCCAGTACTTC

J gene: TRBJ1-6
clone size: NA
V gene: TRBV11-2
D gene: TRBD1
CDR3 protein: CASSTRTGRYSPLHF
CDR3 DNA: TGTGCCAGCAGCACCAGGACAGGGAGGTATTCACCCCTCCACTTT

J gene: TRBJ2-7
clone size: NA
V gene: TRBV4-3
D gene: NA
CDR3 protein: CASSQDKIVHSYEQYF
CDR3 DNA: TGCGCCAGCAGCCAAGATAAGATAGTTCATTCCTACGAGCAGTACTTC

J gene: TRBJ1-6
clone size: NA
V gene: TRBV10-3
D gene: TRBD1
CDR3 protein: CAIRPGQNNNSPLHF
CDR3 DNA: TGTGCCATCAGACCGGGACAGAATAATAATTCACCCCTCCACTTT

J gene: TRBJ2-5
clone size: NA
V gene: TRBV5-1
D gene: TRBD2
CDR3 protein: CASSETSGGLGETQYF
CDR3 DNA: TGCGCCAGCAGCGAGACTAGCGGGGGGCTGGGGGAGACCCAGTACTTC

J gene: TRBJ2-7
clone size: once
V gene: TRBV21-1
D gene: NA
CDR3 protein: CASSALWDSDYEQYF
CDR3 DNA: TGTGCCAGCAGCGCGCTATGGGACAGCGATTACGAGCAGTACTTC

J gene: TRBJ1-1
clone size: NA
V gene: TRBV6-5
D gene: NA
CDR3 protein: CASSAKRGNTEAFF
CDR3 DNA: TGTGCCAGCAGCGCAAAACGGGGGAACACTGAAGCTTTCTTT

J gene: TRBJ1-2
clone size: NA
V gene: TRBV6-6
D gene: NA
CDR3 protein: CASRMDGTISGYTF
CDR3 DNA: TGTGCCAGCAGAATGGACGGGACAATCAGCGGCTACACCTTC

J gene: TRBJ2-3
clone size: once
V gene: TRBV9
D gene: NA
CDR3 protein: CASSVGEEGTDTQYF
CDR3 DNA: TGTGCCAGCAGCGTAGGGGAGGAGGGGACAGATACGCAGTATTTT

J gene: TRBJ2-7
clone size: NA
V gene: TRBV7-9
D gene: NA
CDR3 protein: CASSGGRDEQYF
CDR3 DNA: TGTGCCAGCTCGGGGGGCCGGGACGAGCAGTACTTC

J gene: TRBJ1-2
clone size: once
V gene: TRBV27
D gene: NA
CDR3 protein: CASSFKAASYGYTF
CDR3 DNA: TGTGCCAGCAGTTTTAAGGCGGCAAGCTATGGCTACACCTTC

J gene: TRBJ1-6
clone size: once
V gene: TRBV9
D gene: TRBD1
CDR3 protein: CASSVGQGRSYNSPLHF
CDR3 DNA: TGTGCCAGCAGCGTAGGACAGGGAAGGTCCTATAATTCACCCCTCCACTTT

J gene: TRBJ2-5
clone size: NA
V gene: TRBV21-1
D gene: NA
CDR3 protein: CASIRDTETQYF
CDR3 DNA: TGTGCCAGCATCCGAGACACGGAGACCCAGTACTTC

J gene: TRBJ2-7
clone size: NA
V gene: TRBV5-4
D gene: NA
CDR3 protein: CASSLSQGYEQYF
CDR3 DNA: TGTGCCAGCAGCTTAAGCCAGGGCTACGAGCAGTACTTC

J gene: TRBJ2-7
clone size: NA
V gene: TRBV9
D gene: TRBD1
CDR3 protein: CASSVQGEDYEQYF
CDR3 DNA: TGTGCCAGCAGCGTACAGGGGGAAGACTACGAGCAGTACTTC

J gene: TRBJ2-5
clone size: NA
V gene: TRBV5-1
D gene: NA
CDR3 protein: CASSGTTGSVQETQYF
CDR3 DNA: TGCGCCAGCAGCGGAACGACAGGCTCCGTTCAAGAGACCCAGTACTTC

J gene: TRBJ1-4
clone size: NA
V gene: TRBV7-2
D gene: NA
CDR3 protein: CASSSQGRDEKLFF
CDR3 DNA: TGTGCCAGCAGTTCACAGGGAAGGGACGAAAAACTGTTTTTT

J gene: TRBJ2-5
clone size: NA
V gene: TRBV4-2
D gene: TRBD1
CDR3 protein: CASRGTGVETQYF
CDR3 DNA: TGTGCCAGCAGAGGGACAGGGGTAGAGACCCAGTACTTC

J gene: TRBJ2-1
clone size: NA
V gene: TRBV7-2
D gene: TRBD1
CDR3 protein: CASSRTGDSYNEQFF
CDR3 DNA: TGTGCCAGCAGCCGAACAGGGGATTCCTACAATGAGCAGTTCTTC

J gene: TRBJ1-2
clone size: few
V gene: TRBV2
D gene: TRBD1
CDR3 protein: CASSGGQGASYGYTF
CDR3 DNA: TGTGCCAGCAGTGGCGGACAGGGGGCGAGCTATGGCTACACCTTC

J gene: TRBJ2-5
clone size: NA
V gene: TRBV7-3
D gene: NA
CDR3 protein: CASSPGHQETQYF
CDR3 DNA: TGTGCCAGCAGCCCCGGACATCAAGAGACCCAGTACTTC

J gene: TRBJ1-1
clone size: NA
V gene: TRBV13
D gene: NA
CDR3 protein: CASSLFPAEAFF
CDR3 DNA: TGTGCCAGCAGCTTATTTCCGGCTGAAGCTTTCTTT

J gene: TRBJ1-1
clone size: NA
V gene: TRBV6-1
D gene: TRBD1
CDR3 protein: CASWEGRTGGTEAFF
CDR3 DNA: TGTGCCAGCTGGGAAGGTAGGACAGGGGGCACTGAAGCTTTCTTT

J gene: TRBJ2-1
clone size: NA
V gene: TRBV11-2
D gene: TRBD1
CDR3 protein: CASSSDRGINEQFF
CDR3 DNA: TGTGCCAGCAGCTCGGACAGGGGAATAAATGAGCAGTTCTTC

J gene: TRBJ1-1
clone size: NA
V gene: TRBV6-6
D gene: NA
CDR3 protein: CASSVREVGEAFF
CDR3 DNA: TGTGCCAGCAGTGTCAGGGAGGTAGGTGAAGCTTTCTTT

J gene: TRBJ2-5
clone size: NA
V gene: TRBV7-9
D gene: TRBD2
CDR3 protein: CASSLEWLAGQETQYF
CDR3 DNA: TGTGCCAGCAGCTTAGAATGGCTAGCGGGGCAAGAGACCCAGTACTTC

J gene: TRBJ1-1
clone size: NA
V gene: TRBV6-4
D gene: NA
CDR3 protein: CASSERAESTEAFF
CDR3 DNA: TGTGCCAGCAGTGAGCGGGCGGAGAGCACTGAAGCTTTCTTT